This TCR beta chain was sequenced during a study of blood T cells in healthy people across ages. Investigators took around 10 milliliters of peripheral blood from every donor. A J-beta primer mix and a sample-barcoded 5' primer were used in a second PCR of roughly 6 to 12 cycles. The authors tagged each cDNA molecule using a template-switch adaptor with 12 random nucleotides. TCRdb reprocessed the 5' RACE reads via MiXCR and lists one record per CDR3 protein. The profile shows fewer than 1,200,000 distinct CDR3 sequences, about 25% of them singletons. The CDR3 consists of 15 residues. The ends were cut back, 5 bases at V and 5 bases at J, with 19 bases in the middle. Germline V gene data show CDR1 as SGHRS and CDR2 as YFSETQ. The sample was also linked to a second study, of T cells of mothers and their children. That report adds: Several million TCR beta reads per child versus over 9 million per mother. Researchers found no T cell clones that were persistent and microchimeric.

The source is a girl between 2 and 10 years old in good health. This sequence joins TRBV5-1 and TRBJ2-5; weak D call: TRBD2 (6 bases). The material sequenced was blood. CDR3 in DNA: TGCGCCAGCAGGGAGGAGGGAGCAAAGTTTGAGACCCAGTACTTC. Translation gives CASREEGAKFETQYF. Drawing the rest from reference TRBV5-1 and TRBJ2-5, the complete variable domain is KAGVTQTPRYLIKTRGQQVTLSCSPISGHRSVSWYQQTPGQGLQFLFEYFSETQRNKGNFPGRFSGRQFSNSRSEMNVSTLELGDSALYLCASREEGAKFETQYFGPGTRLLVL.